This T cell receptor (beta chain) was sequenced in a study of post-analysis software for immune sequencing data. Study-wide results and caveats: There were a handful of TRBV segments more frequent in patients than controls, and TRBV5-6, TRBV5-1 and TRBV20-1 were among them.

For this clonotype: Its antigen is still unknown.

The J segment lost 0 bases and the V segment lost 9 bases, leaving 9 bases of the junction unmatched. Germline V lookup: CDR1 SGHTA, CDR2 FQGNSA. This CDR3 region has 15 residues. Carried by the TCR beta cDNA libraries were unique molecular identifiers. TCRdb itself ran the PCR reads through MiXCR, one entry per CDR3 protein. Among a few hundred thousand distinct CDR3 sequences listed, roughly 46% were seen once. What was sequenced was blood. The TCR originated in a girl between 10 and 17 years old with multiple sclerosis. The gene calls are TRBV7-2 and TRBJ2-3; 7 bases are a match to TRBD2. Here the CDR3 DNA reads TGTGCCAGTGTTCGGGAGGAACCGAGCACAGATACGCAGTATTTT. The encoded protein is CASVREEPSTDTQYF.